This entry lists 25 T cell receptor beta chains sequenced from one sample in a study of T cells in Graves' hyperthyroidism and ophthalmopathy. From RNA transcripts, TCR beta CDR3 regions were amplified. First-round RT-PCR with HTBI primers amplified the TCR CDR3 region. In TCRdb, the multiplex PCR reads were re-called with MiXCR into one record per CDR3 protein. The sample carries under 450,000 distinct CDR3 sequences, roughly 14% recorded once. The source material was blood. The origin of the receptors is a man aged 25 to 40 with Graves' hyperthyroidism that later progressed to Graves' ophthalmopathy.

This clonotype was observed a few times. In DNA, the CDR3 is TGCGCCAGCAGCTTGGCTAGTCAAAAGTACAGGCCTTTGGATGGCTACACCTTC. Translated: CASSLASQKYRPLDGYTF. The chain uses TRBV5-1 and TRBJ1-2; TRBD1 might be the D (5 bases). CDR1 and CDR2 (germline): SGHRS, YFSETQ. With 0 bases removed from V and 6 bases from J, the gap between germline ends came to 24 bases. This CDR3 region has 18 residues.

This clonotype has at least ten counts. J is TRBJ2-1 and V is TRBV28; TRBD1 might be the D (5 bases). The CDR3 runs 15 residues. CDR1 and CDR2 from the germline V gene are MDHEN and SYDVKM. The V end was cut by 7 bases, the J end by 8 bases, with 21 bases between. CDR3 amino acids: CASTPPAGLRDEQFF. Here the CDR3 DNA reads TGTGCCAGCACCCCGCCGGCAGGGTTGAGAGATGAGCAGTTCTTC.

This clonotype was found many times. V usage is TRBV20-1 and J usage is TRBJ1-1; the D gene is possibly TRBD1 (6 bases). The V and J ends lost 3 bases and 3 bases respectively, with 14 bases between them. This CDR3 comprises 14 residues. CDR1 is DFQATT and CDR2 is SNEGSKA in the germline V gene (reference sequence). The DNA for the CDR3 is TGCAGTGCTAGTAATGGGGGGCTGGACACTGAAGCTTTCTTT. Protein: CSASNGGLDTEAFF.

This clonotype showed up many times. J is TRBJ2-7 and V is TRBV2; tentative D call: TRBD1 (5 bases). V lost 3 bases and J lost 1, with 7 bases in between. The germline CDR1 and CDR2 sequences are SNHLY and FYNNEI. CDR3 size: 13 residues. CDR3 sequence: CASSDRASYEQYF. The CDR3 DNA sequence: TGTGCCAGCAGTGACAGGGCTTCCTACGAGCAGTACTTC. The full variable domain, in which reference TRBV2 and TRBJ2-7 provide the parts outside the CDR3, is EPEVTQTPSHQVTQMGQEVILRCVPISNHLYFYWYRQILGQKVEFLVSFYNNEISEKSEIFDDQFSVERPDGSNFTLKIRSTKLEDSAMYFCASSDRASYEQYFGPGTRLTVT.

This clonotype has a count of ten or more. CDR3 bases: TGCAGCCTGGGACTAACCTCCTACAATGAGCAGTTCTTC. This encodes CSLGLTSYNEQFF. The V gene is TRBV29-1, the J gene TRBJ2-1; the match to TRBD2 covers 7 bases. This CDR3 spans 13 amino acids. CDR1 is SQVTM, CDR2 ANQGSEA, per germline. Trimming removed 8 bases from V and 0 bases from J; junction bases left unmatched: 4.

A remark on this clonotype: Without the conserved terminal phenylalanine or tryptophan, this CDR3 likely stems from a read error. This chain joins TRBV12-3 or TRBV12-4 and TRBJ1-6, with 9 bases matching TRBD1. CDR3 size: 14 residues. V was pared by 6 bases and J by 10 bases, with 7 bases of the junction left unmatched. CDR3 sequence: CASRFTGGGSPLHL. The CDR3 DNA follows: TGTGCCAGCAGATTCACAGGGGGCGGATCACCCCTCCACCTT.

This clonotype was recorded a few times. The chain links TRBV10-3 to TRBJ1-5, with TRBD1 matching 8 bases. V shed 5 bases and J 6 bases; nucleotides not matched to a gene: 6. The germline CDR1 and CDR2 sequences are ENHRY and SYGVKD. CDR3 length: 14 residues. Here the CDR3 reads CAISPQGAGQPQHF. As DNA, the CDR3 is TGTGCCATCAGTCCGCAGGGGGCAGGTCAGCCCCAGCATTTT.

V gene TRBV4-1 combines with J gene TRBJ1-1; possible D gene TRBD1, 5 bases. Per germline, CDR1 MGHRA and CDR2 YSYEKL. The CDR3 consists of 19 residues. V was pared by 2 bases and J by 0 bases, with 22 bases between. CDR3 sequence (DNA): TGCGCCAGCAGCCAACGGATATCGGGCGGGGCGGGAATGAACACTGAAGCTTTCTTT. Amino acids: CASSQRISGGAGMNTEAFF.

This clonotype was observed many times. CDR3 sequence reads: CASSLEGSTDTQYF. CDR3 coding DNA: TGCGCCAGCAGCTTAGAGGGGAGCACAGATACGCAGTATTTT. This sequence joins TRBV5-1 and TRBJ2-3; possibly TRBD1 or TRBD2 for D (5 bases each). The germline gives CDR1 SGHRS, CDR2 YFSETQ. V lost 2 bases, J lost 0 bases, and 7 bases lay in between. The CDR3 totals 14 residues. The full variable domain, in which reference TRBV5-1 and TRBJ2-3 provide the parts outside the CDR3, is KAGVTQTPRYLIKTRGQQVTLSCSPISGHRSVSWYQQTPGQGLQFLFEYFSETQRNKGNFPGRFSGRQFSNSRSEMNVSTLELGDSALYLCASSLEGSTDTQYFGPGTRLTVL.

This clonotype showed up many times. This chain connects TRBV6-2 or TRBV6-3 to TRBJ1-5; no definite D call. The CDR3 is made up of 15 amino acids. Germline CDR1 is MNHEY and CDR2 is SVGEGT. Trimming left V 4 bases short and J 2 bases short, with 12 bases between. The CDR3 reads CASSWKEGGNQPQHF. The CDR3 DNA reads as TGTGCCAGCAGTTGGAAAGAGGGAGGCAATCAGCCCCAGCATTTT.

There are a few counts of this clonotype. The gene calls are TRBV7-2 and TRBJ2-7; 9 bases are shared with TRBD1. J was trimmed by 4 bases and V by 10 bases; bases with no gene match: 8. There are 13 residues in the CDR3. The germline V gene encodes CDR1 SGHTA and CDR2 FQGNSA. This CDR3 reads CATAGTGRYEQYF. The CDR3 DNA reads TGTGCCACAGCCGGGACAGGGAGGTACGAGCAGTACTTC. Full variable domain (rest looked up from reference TRBV7-2 and TRBJ2-7): GAGVSQSPSNKVTEKGKDVELRCDPISGHTALYWYRQSLGQGLEFLIYFQGNSAPDKSGLPSDRFSAERTGGSVSTLTIQRTQQEDSAVYLCATAGTGRYEQYFGPGTRLTVT.

In its sample, this clonotype was seen many times. This sequence joins TRBV25-1 and TRBJ1-1; D call uncertain. Germline-derived CDR1 and CDR2 are MGHDK and SYGVNS. V was clipped by 2 bases and J by 6 bases, with 10 bases between them. The CDR3 is 13 residues long. CDR3 in DNA: TGTGCCAGCAGTGAAGTTAGGGTATCTGAAGCTTTCTTT. Translation: CASSEVRVSEAFF.

The V call is TRBV20-1, the J call TRBJ1-6; tentative D call: TRBD1 (6 bases). This CDR3 contains 15 residues. The germline V gene has CDR1 DFQATT and CDR2 SNEGSKA (reference sequence). Trimming pared 0 bases from V and 8 bases from J, leaving 14 bases between. The CDR3 here is CSARDLLGQDSPLHF. The CDR3 DNA sequence: TGCAGTGCTAGAGATCTTCTGGGACAAGATTCACCCCTCCACTTT.

This clonotype showed up many times. The chain combines TRBV6-1 with TRBJ1-3, with D possibly matching TRBD1 (5 bases). The V gene lost 4 bases and the J gene lost 8 bases, with 6 bases spanning the gap. The CDR3 totals 11 residues. The V gene's germline CDR1 is MNHNS and CDR2 SASEGT. The CDR3 DNA reads as TGTGCCAGCAGTGGGGGGTACACCATATATTTT. Translated, it gives CASSGGYTIYF.

This clonotype was detected many times. The chain is built from TRBV20-1 and TRBJ1-6; D perhaps matches TRBD1 (5 bases). Trimming cost V 1 base and J 8 bases, with 9 bases left between them. The CDR3 sequence is 13 residues long. Per germline, CDR1 DFQATT and CDR2 SNEGSKA (reference sequence). CDR3 DNA: TGCAGTGCTAGAGGGGAAGGGGATTCACCCCTCCACTTT. This gives the protein CSARGEGDSPLHF.

This clonotype was counted between two and nine times. The genes are TRBV29-1 and TRBJ2-1; weak D call: TRBD2 (5 bases). Trimming left V 6 bases short and J 2 bases short, with 8 bases between. The CDR3 runs 12 residues. From germline, CDR1 is SQVTM and CDR2 ANQGSEA. The DNA for the CDR3 is TGCAGCGTCGTCGGGGCCTACAATGAGCAGTTCTTC. This translates into CSVVGAYNEQFF.

This clonotype was detected many times. V and J are TRBV10-3 and TRBJ2-3; D is unclear. Trimming took 0 bases from V and 6 from J, leaving 10 bases between them. Germline CDR1 and CDR2: ENHRY and SYGVKD. CDR3 size: 14 residues. CDR3 residues: CAISESTKSDTQYF. CDR3 nucleotide sequence: TGTGCCATCAGTGAGTCGACGAAATCGGATACGCAGTATTTT.

The chain recombines TRBV6-2 or TRBV6-3 with TRBJ1-5, with D tentatively TRBD1 (6 bases). Trimming took off 2 bases at V and 1 base at J, with 9 bases between the two ends. CDR1 MNHEY and CDR2 SVGEGT come from the germline V gene. This CDR3 spans 15 amino acids. For the CDR3, the DNA is TGTGCCAGCAGTTACAGGGGGATGAGCAATCAGCCCCAGCATTTT. Its translation is CASSYRGMSNQPQHF.

This clonotype was recorded many times. This rearrangement joins TRBV12-3 or TRBV12-4 to TRBJ2-1; 8 bases are shared with TRBD1. The CDR3 runs to 12 residues. With 5 bases clipped from V and 9 bases from J, the junction kept 3 bases outside the gene matches. The CDR3 reads CASSRQGIEQFF. CDR3 in DNA: TGTGCCAGCAGTCGACAGGGGATTGAGCAGTTCTTC.

At least ten counts were recorded for this clonotype. The V call is TRBV20-1, the J call TRBJ2-7, with a possible D match to TRBD2 (6 bases). The CDR3 runs 14 residues. Trimming took 2 bases from V and 0 from J, leaving 11 bases between them. The V gene's germline CDR1 is DFQATT and CDR2 SNEGSKA (reference sequence). For the CDR3, the DNA is TGCAGTGCTAGAATTGGCGGGGCCTCCTACGAGCAGTACTTC. Amino acid sequence: CSARIGGASYEQYF.

There are a few counts of this clonotype. The chain links TRBV3-1 to TRBJ1-5, with D tentatively TRBD1 (6 bases). This CDR3 comprises 15 residues. Trimming cost V 4 bases and J 3 bases, with 13 bases left between them. Germline CDR1 LGHDT, CDR2 YNNKEL (reference sequence). The CDR3 bases are TGTGCCAGCAGCCCCCACAGGGAAACCAATCAGCCCCAGCATTTT. Encoded protein: CASSPHRETNQPQHF.

This clonotype was found many times. The chain links TRBV28 to TRBJ1-2; D is unresolved. V dropped 5 bases and J dropped 4 bases, with 11 bases sitting between them. CDR1 and CDR2 from the germline V gene are MDHEN and SYDVKM. CDR3 length: 13 residues. CDR3 bases: TGTGCCAGCAGTAGTCAGTCTTTCTATGGCTACACCTTC. Translating gives CASSSQSFYGYTF.

This clonotype was counted many times. The chain combines TRBV2 with TRBJ1-2; 7 bases agree with TRBD1. The CDR3 extends over 12 amino acids. Germline CDR1 and CDR2: SNHLY and FYNNEI. J lost 3 bases, V lost 6 bases, and 1 base had no gene match. For the CDR3, the DNA is TGTGCCAGCAGCACAGGGGACTATGGCTACACCTTC. This sequence encodes CASSTGDYGYTF. Supplemented by reference TRBV2 and TRBJ1-2, the full variable domain reads EPEVTQTPSHQVTQMGQEVILRCVPISNHLYFYWYRQILGQKVEFLVSFYNNEISEKSEIFDDQFSVERPDGSNFTLKIRSTKLEDSAMYFCASSTGDYGYTFGSGTRLTVV.

The chain recombines TRBV28 with TRBJ1-1, with 9 positions matching TRBD1. After removal of 6 bases from V and 5 bases from J, the junction contained 4 bases not matched to a gene. The germline gives CDR1 MDHEN, CDR2 SYDVKM. The CDR3 loop spans 13 amino acids. Here the CDR3 reads CASRTGGLTEAFF. CDR3 bases: TGTGCCAGCAGGACAGGGGGTTTGACTGAAGCTTTCTTT. The variable domain in full, with the rest retrieved from reference TRBV28 and TRBJ1-1, is DVKVTQSSRYLVKRTGEKVFLECVQDMDHENMFWYRQDPGLGLRLIYFSYDVKMKEKGDIPEGYSVSREKKERFSLILESASTNQTSMYLCASRTGGLTEAFFGQGTRLTVV.

This clonotype has just a few counts. The rearrangement uses TRBV5-1 and TRBJ2-2; D possibly corresponds to TRBD2 (5 bases). V lost 0 bases, J lost 6 bases, and 12 bases lay in between. Germline V gene sequence: CDR1 SGHRS, CDR2 YFSETQ. This CDR3 spans 15 amino acids. CDR3 region: CASSLELVRAGELFF. CDR3 nucleotide sequence: TGCGCCAGCAGCTTGGAACTGGTGAGGGCCGGGGAGCTGTTTTTT.